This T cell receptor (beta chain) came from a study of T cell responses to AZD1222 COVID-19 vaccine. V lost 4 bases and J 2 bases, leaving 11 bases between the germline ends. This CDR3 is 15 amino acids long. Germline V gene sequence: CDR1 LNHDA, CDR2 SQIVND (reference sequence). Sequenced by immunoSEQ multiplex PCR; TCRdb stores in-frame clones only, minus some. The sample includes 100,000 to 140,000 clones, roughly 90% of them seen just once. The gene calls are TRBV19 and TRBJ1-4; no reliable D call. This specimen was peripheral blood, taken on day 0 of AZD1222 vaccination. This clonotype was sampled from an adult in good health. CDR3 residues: CASSTRTVTNEKLFF. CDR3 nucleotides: TGTGCCAGTAGTACCCGGACGGTCACTAATGAAAAACTGTTTTTT. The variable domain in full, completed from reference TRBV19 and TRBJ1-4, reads DGGITQSPKYLFRKEGQNVTLSCEQNLNHDAMYWYRQDPGQGLRLIYYSQIVNDFQKGDIAEGYSVSREKKESFPLTVTSAQKNPTAFYLCASSTRTVTNEKLFFGSGTQLSVL.